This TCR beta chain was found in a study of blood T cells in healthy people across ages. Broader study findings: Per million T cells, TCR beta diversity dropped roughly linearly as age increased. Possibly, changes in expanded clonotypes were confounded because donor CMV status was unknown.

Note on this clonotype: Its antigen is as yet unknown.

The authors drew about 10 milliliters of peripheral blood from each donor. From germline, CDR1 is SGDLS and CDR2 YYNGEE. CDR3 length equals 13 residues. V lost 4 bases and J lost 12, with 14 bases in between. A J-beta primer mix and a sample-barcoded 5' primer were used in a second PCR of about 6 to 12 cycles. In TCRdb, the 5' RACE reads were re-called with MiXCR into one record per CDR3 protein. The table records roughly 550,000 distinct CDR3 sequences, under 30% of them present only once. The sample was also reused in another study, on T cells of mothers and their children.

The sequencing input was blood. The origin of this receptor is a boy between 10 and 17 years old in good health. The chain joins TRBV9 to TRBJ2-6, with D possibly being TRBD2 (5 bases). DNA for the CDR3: TGTGCCAGCAGCTCCCGGACGGGGAGCGTCCTGACTTTC. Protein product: CASSSRTGSVLTF.